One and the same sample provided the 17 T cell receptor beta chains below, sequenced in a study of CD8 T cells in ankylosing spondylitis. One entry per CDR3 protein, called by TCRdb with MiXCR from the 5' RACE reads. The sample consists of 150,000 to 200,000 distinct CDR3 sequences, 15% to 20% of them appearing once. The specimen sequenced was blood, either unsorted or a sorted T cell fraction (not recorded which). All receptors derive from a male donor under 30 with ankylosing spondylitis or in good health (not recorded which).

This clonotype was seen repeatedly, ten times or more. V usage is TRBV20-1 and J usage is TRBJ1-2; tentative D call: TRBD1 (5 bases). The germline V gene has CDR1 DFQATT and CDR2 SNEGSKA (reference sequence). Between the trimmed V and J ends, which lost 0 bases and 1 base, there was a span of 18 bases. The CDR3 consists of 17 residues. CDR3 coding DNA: TGCAGTGCTAGAGATGCTGTCGGGGCAGGCGGTAACTATGGCTACACCTTC. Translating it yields CSARDAVGAGGNYGYTF.

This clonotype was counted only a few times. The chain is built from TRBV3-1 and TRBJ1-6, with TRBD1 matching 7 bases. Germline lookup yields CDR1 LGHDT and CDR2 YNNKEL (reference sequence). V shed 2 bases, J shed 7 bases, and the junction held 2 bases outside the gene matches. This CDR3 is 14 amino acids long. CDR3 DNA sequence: TGTGCCAGCAGCCAAAGGGACAGCAATTCACCCCTCCACTTT. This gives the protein CASSQRDSNSPLHF.

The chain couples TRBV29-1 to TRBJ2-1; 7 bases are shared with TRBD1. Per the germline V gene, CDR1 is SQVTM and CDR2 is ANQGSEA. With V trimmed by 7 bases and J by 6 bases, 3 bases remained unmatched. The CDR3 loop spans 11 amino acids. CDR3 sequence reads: CSGPGGNEQFF. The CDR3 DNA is TGCAGCGGCCCAGGGGGCAATGAGCAGTTCTTC.

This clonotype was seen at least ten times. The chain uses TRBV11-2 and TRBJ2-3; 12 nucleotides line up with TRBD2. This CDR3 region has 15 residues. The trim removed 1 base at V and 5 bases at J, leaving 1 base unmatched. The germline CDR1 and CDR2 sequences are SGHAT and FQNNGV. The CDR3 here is CASSLGLAGVDTQYF. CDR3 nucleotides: TGTGCCAGCAGCTTAGGACTAGCGGGAGTAGATACGCAGTATTTT.

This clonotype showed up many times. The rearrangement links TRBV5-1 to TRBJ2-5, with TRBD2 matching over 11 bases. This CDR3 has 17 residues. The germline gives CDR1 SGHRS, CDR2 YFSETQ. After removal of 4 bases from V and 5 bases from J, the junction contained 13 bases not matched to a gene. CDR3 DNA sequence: TGCGCCAGCAGCCTGGTGGGAATACTAGCGGGAGAGGAGACCCAGTACTTC. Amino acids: CASSLVGILAGEETQYF.

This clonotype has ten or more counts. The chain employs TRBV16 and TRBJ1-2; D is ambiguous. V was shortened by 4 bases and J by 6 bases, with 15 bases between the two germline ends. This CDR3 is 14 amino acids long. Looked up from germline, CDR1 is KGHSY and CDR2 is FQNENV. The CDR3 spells CASSPHSGLDGYTF. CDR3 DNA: TGTGCCAGCAGCCCCCACAGTGGTCTTGATGGCTACACCTTC. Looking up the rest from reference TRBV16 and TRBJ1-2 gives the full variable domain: GEEVAQTPKHLVRGEGQKAKLYCAPIKGHSYVFWYQQVLKNEFKFLISFQNENVFDETGMPKERFSAKCLPNSPCSLEIQATKLEDSAVYFCASSPHSGLDGYTFGSGTRLTVV.

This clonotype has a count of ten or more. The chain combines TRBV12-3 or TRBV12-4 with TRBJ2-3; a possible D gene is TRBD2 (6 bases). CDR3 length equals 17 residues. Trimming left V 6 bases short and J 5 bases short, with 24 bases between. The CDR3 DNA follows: TGTGCCAGCAGCCCCAACCCGGGGACTCCCAAGGGAGATACGCAGTATTTT. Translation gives CASSPNPGTPKGDTQYF.

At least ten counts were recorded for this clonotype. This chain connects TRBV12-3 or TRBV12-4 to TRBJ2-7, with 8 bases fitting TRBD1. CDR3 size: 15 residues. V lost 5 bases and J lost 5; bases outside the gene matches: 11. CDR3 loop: CASSATLDRGHEQYF. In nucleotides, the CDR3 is TGTGCCAGCAGTGCTACACTAGACAGGGGCCACGAGCAGTACTTC.

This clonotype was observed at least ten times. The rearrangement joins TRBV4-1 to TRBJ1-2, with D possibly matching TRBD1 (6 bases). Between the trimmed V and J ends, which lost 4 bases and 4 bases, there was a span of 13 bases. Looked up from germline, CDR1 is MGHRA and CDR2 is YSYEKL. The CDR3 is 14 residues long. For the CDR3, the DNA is TGCGCCAGCAGCCCCCTACAGGGACCCTATGGCTACACCTTC. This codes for CASSPLQGPYGYTF.

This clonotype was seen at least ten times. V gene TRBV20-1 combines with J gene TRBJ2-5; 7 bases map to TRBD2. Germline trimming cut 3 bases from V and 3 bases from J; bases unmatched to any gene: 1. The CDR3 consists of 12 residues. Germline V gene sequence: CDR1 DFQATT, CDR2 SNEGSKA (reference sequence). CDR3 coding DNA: TGCAGTGCTAGTCTAGCGGAAGAGACCCAGTACTTC. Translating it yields CSASLAEETQYF.

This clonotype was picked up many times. CDR3 in amino acids: CSAREFGTGAYNEQFF. CDR3 in DNA: TGCAGTGCTAGAGAATTCGGGACAGGGGCCTACAATGAGCAGTTCTTC. The chain is built from TRBV20-1 and TRBJ2-1; 10 nucleotides match TRBD1. CDR3 length equals 16 residues. Per the germline V gene, CDR1 is DFQATT and CDR2 is SNEGSKA (reference sequence). V lost 0 bases, J lost 2 bases, and 4 bases stayed unmatched.

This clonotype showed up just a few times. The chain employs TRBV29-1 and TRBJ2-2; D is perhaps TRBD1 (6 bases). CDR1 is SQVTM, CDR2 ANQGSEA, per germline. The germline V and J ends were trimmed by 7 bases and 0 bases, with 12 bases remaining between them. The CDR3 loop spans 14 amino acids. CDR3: CSGGHNANTGELFF. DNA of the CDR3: TGCAGCGGGGGACACAACGCGAACACCGGGGAGCTGTTTTTT.

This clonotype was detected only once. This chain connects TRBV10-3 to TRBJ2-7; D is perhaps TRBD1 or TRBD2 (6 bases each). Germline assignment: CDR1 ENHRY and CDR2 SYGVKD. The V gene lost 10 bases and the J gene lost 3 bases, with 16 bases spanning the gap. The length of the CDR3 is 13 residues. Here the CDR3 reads CATWRGVGYEQYV. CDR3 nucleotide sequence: TGTGCCACCTGGAGGGGGGTGGGCTACGAGCAGTACGTC.

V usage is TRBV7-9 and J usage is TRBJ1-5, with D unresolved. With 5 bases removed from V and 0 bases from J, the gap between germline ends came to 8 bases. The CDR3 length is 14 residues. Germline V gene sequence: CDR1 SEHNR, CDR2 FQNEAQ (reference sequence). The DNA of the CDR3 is TGTGCCAGCAGCCCAACCAATAGCAATCAGCCCCAGCATTTT. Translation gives CASSPTNSNQPQHF.

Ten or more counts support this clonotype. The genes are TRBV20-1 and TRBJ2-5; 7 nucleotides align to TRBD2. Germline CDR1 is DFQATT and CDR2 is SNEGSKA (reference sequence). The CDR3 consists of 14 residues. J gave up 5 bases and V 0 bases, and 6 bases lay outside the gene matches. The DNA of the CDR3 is TGCAGTGCTAGAGATCCAGGGCGGGGGGAGACCCAGTACTTC. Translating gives CSARDPGRGETQYF.

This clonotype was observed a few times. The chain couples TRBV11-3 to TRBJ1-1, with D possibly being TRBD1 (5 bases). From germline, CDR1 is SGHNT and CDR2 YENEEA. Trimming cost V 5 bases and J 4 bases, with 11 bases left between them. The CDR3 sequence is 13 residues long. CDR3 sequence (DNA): TGTGCCAGCAGCCCAACCCAGGGCACTGAAGCTTTCTTT. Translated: CASSPTQGTEAFF.

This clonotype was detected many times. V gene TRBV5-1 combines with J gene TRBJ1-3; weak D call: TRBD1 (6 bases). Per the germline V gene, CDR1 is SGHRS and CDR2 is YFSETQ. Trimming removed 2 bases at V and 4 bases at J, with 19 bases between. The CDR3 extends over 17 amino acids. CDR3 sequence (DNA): TGCGCCAGCAGCTTCTCCCCCGGACAGCTACCCGGAAACACCATATATTTT. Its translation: CASSFSPGQLPGNTIYF.